These T cell receptor beta chains were read from a single sample in a study of CD4+ T cells in melanoma. This table comes from immunoSEQ multiplex PCR, and its TCRdb copy is limited to in-frame clones, with some not included. This table holds approximately 20,000 clones, about four fifths found once. The material sequenced was cells from a culture (not recorded whether cultured in vitro). Source of these receptors: a human donor with melanoma. CDR3s include the opening cysteine and the closing phenylalanine or tryptophan. Size is omitted from some rows. Given values are once, few, many or a class for expanded clones.

clone size | V gene | CDR3 protein
. | TRBV7-9 | CASRKERGGPDTQYF
once | TRBV5-3 | CARNDRGAAGEAFF
. | TRBV6-6 | CASSFIDRLAKNIQYF
. | TRBV11-2 | CASSAELNTEAFF
. | TRBV19 | CASTGDRVISSNQPQHF
. | TRBV2 | CASSDRLAVYNEQFF
. | TRBV19 | CASSLGGQAGNTIYF
. | TRBV6-1 | CASRTGPIYEKLFF
. | TRBV18 | CASSPNTGREQYF
. | TRBV30 | CALGLWNTEAFF
. | TRBV2 | CASSEQIQETQYF
. | TRBV6-5 | CASSYRGNLNNEQFF
. | TRBV29-1 | CSVRTGLHGYTF
. | TRBV10-2 | CASSVGNEQYF
. | TRBV6-5 | CASSRTGRYTEAFF
. | TRBV6-6 | CASRTGTARNQPQHF
few | TRBV7-3 | CASSLARTDNEQFF
. | TRBV6-5 | CASSYSKLNYGYTF
. | TRBV5-1 | CASSLKTVLTYGYTF
. | TRBV10-2 | CASSGMPTGAHYNEQFF
. | TRBV7-8 | CASSLGLAVEQYF
. | TRBV11-3 | CASSLQGGNTEAFF
. | TRBV5-1 | CASQRTSVNTGELFF
. | TRBV5-1 | CASSLSGARGETQYF
. | TRBV6-1 | CASSETGFGYTF
once | TRBV19 | CASTSPDRRIYGYTF
. | TRBV18 | CASSPTDRGIAGYTF
. | TRBV2 | CASSDPGGGERF
. | TRBV5-8 | CASRETGIEETQYF
. | TRBV7-2 | CASSRSRGVGDTQYF
. | TRBV4-1 | CASSQAGQLSGDTQYF
. | TRBV5-6 | CASSPWGGTETQYF
. | TRBV5-6 | CASSLVGQGYEQYF
once | TRBV30 | CAWSTRMNTEAFF
. | TRBV5-1 | CASRLNSGGIKNIQYF
. | TRBV7-3 | CASSSKGQGSADTQYF
. | TRBV6-5 | CASSERQGVNF
. | TRBV27 | CASSLRAGVYNEQFF
. | TRBV6-1 | CASRRELGRQETQYF
. | TRBV10-2 | CASTGGLIYNEQFF
. | TRBV19 | CASRNDRGNSPLHF
. | TRBV7-3 | CASSLNAGPTYEQYF
. | TRBV7-9 | CASSSVNTEAFF
. | TRBV9 | CASSERDLRGTEAFF
. | TRBV11-2 | CASSRTGGTKTQYF
. | TRBV2 | CASSRGQGQANYGYTF
. | TRBV11-2 | CASSLVGGNYGYTF
. | TRBV19 | CASERGPGYSKNIQYF
. | TRBV18 | CASSPTADGYGYTF
. | TRBV9 | CASSVAAWLRGNTIYF
. | TRBV5-6 | CASRPAGRQGLSGTQYF
. | TRBV15 | CATRGGGGDTQYF
. | TRBV27 | CASSQPGQGGSYEQYF
. | TRBV7-3 | CASSPSLAGSTDTQYF
. | TRBV12-5 | CASGLVIVKGQEYGYTF
. | TRBV28 | CASSLTANTGELFF
. | TRBV29-1 | CSVPGQMNTEAFF